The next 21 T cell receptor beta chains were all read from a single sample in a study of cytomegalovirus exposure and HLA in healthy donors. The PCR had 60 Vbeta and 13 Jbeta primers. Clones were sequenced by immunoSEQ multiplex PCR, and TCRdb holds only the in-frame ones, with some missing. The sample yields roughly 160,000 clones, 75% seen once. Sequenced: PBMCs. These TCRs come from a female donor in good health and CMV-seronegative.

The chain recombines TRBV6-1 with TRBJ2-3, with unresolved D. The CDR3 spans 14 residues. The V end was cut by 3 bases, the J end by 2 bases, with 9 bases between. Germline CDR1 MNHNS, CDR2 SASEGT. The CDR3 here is CASSDPGYTDTQYF. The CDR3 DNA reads TGTGCCAGCAGTGATCCGGGTTACACAGATACGCAGTATTTT.

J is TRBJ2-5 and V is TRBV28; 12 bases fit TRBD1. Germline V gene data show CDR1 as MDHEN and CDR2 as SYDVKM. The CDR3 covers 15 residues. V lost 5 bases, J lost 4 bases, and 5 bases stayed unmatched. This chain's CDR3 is CASSRDRGRIETQYF. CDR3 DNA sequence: TGTGCCAGCAGTCGGGACAGGGGGCGGATAGAGACCCAGTACTTC.

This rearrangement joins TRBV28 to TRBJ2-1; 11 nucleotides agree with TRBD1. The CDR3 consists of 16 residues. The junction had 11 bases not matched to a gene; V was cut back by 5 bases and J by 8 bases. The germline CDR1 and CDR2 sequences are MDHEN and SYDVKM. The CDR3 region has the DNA TGTGCCAGCAGTCCATCGGGGACAGGGGGTTATTATGAGCAGTTCTTC. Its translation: CASSPSGTGGYYEQFF.

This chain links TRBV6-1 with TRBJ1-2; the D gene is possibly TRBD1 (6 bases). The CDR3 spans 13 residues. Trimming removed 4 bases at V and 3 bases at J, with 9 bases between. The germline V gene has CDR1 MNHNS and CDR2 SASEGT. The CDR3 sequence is CASSANRDYGYTF. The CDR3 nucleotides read TGTGCCAGCAGTGCCAACAGGGACTATGGCTACACCTTC.

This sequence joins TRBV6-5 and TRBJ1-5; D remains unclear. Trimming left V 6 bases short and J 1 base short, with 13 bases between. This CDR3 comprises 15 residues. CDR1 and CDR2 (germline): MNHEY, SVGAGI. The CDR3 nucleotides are TGTGCCAGCAGCCCCTGGGAGGCAAGCAATCAGCCCCAGCATTTT. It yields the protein CASSPWEASNQPQHF.

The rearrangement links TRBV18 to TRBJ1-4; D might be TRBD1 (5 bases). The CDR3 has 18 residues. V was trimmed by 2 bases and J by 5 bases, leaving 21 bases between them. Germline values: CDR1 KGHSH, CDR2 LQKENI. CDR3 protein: CASSPKGRGSTLNEKLFF. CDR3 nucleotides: TGTGCCAGCTCACCAAAGGGGAGGGGAAGTACTCTGAATGAAAAACTGTTTTTT.

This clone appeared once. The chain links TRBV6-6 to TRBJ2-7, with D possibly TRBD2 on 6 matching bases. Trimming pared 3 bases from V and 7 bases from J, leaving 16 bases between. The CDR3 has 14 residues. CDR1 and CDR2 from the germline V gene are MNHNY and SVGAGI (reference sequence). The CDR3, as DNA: TGTGCCAGCAGTTATGACGGGAGTAGGGTGGAGCAGTACTTC. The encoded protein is CASSYDGSRVEQYF.

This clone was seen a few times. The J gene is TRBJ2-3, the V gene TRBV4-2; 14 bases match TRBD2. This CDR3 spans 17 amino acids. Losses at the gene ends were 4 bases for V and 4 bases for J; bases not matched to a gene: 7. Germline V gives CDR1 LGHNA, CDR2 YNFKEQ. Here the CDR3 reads CASSRRLAGGPPDTQYF. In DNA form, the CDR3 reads TGTGCCAGCAGCCGACGACTAGCGGGGGGGCCCCCAGATACGCAGTATTTT.

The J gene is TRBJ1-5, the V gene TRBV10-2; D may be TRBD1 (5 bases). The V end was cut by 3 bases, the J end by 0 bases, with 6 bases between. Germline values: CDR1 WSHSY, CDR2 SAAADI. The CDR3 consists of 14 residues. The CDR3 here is CASSDRVSNQPQHF. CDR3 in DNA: TGCGCCAGCAGTGACAGGGTTAGCAATCAGCCCCAGCATTTT.

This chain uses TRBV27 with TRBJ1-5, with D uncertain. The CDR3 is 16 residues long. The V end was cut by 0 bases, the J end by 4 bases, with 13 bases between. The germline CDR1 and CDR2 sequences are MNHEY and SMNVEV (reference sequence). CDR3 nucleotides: TGTGCCAGCAGTTTATCGTGGACTGGTGGTAATCAGCCCCAGCATTTT. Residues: CASSLSWTGGNQPQHF.

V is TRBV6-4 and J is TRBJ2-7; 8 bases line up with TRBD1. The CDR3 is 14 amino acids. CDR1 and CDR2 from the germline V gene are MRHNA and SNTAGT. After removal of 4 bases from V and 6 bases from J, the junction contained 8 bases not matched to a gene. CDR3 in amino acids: CASSAGTGPCEQYF. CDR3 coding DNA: TGTGCCAGCAGTGCGGGGACAGGCCCTTGCGAGCAGTACTTC.

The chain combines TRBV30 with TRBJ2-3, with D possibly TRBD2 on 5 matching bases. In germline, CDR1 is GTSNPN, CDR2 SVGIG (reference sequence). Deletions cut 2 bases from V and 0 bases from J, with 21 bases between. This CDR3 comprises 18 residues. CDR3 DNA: TGTGCCTGGAGTTTACTAGGAAATACCGCACGAAGCACAGATACGCAGTATTTT. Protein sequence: CAWSLLGNTARSTDTQYF. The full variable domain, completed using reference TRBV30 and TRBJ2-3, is SQTIHQWPATLVQPVGSPLSLECTVEGTSNPNLYWYRQAAGRGLQLLFYSVGIGQISSEVPQNLSASRPQDRQFILSSKKLLLSDSGFYLCAWSLLGNTARSTDTQYFGPGTRLTVL.

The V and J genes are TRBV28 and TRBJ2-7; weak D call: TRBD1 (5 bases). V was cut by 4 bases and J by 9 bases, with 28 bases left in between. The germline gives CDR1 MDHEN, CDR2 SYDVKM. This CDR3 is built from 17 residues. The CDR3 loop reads CASSSRVGSALKERQYF. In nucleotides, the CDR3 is TGTGCCAGCAGTTCCAGGGTAGGTTCGGCGCTTAAGGAGCGGCAGTACTTC.

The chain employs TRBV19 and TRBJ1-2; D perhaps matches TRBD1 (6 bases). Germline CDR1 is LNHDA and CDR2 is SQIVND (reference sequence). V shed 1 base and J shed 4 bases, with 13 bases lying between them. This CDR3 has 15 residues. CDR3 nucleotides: TGTGCCAGTAGTATAGTCACGACAGGCCCCTATGGCTACACCTTC. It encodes CASSIVTTGPYGYTF.

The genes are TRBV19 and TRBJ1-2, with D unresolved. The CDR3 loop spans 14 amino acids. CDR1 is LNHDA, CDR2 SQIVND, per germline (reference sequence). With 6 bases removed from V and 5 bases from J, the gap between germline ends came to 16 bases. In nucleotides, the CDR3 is TGTGCCAGTAGCGAACAGCCCATACTGTATGGCTACACCTTC. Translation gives CASSEQPILYGYTF.

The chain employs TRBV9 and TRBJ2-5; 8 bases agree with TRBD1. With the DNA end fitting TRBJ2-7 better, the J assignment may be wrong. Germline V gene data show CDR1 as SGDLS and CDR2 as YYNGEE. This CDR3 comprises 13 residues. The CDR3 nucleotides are TGTGCCAGCGGGGGACAGGAGGCCTACGAGCAGTACTTC. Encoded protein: CASGGQEAYEQYF.

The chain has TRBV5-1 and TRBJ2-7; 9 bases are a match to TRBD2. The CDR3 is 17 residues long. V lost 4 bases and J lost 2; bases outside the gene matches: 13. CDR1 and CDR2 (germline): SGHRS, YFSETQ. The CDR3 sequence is CASSRKGGAGGPYEQYF. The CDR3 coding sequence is TGCGCCAGCAGCAGGAAAGGGGGCGCGGGAGGGCCCTACGAGCAGTACTTC.

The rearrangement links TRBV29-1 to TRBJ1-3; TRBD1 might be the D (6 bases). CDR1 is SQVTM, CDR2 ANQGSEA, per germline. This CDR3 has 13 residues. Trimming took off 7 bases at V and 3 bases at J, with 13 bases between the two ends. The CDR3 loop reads CSAPSDSGNTIYF. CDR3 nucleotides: TGCAGCGCCCCTTCGGACAGTGGAAACACCATATATTTT.

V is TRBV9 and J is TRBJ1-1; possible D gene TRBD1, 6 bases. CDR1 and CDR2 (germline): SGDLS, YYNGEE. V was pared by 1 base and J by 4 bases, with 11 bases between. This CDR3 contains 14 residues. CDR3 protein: CASSVSTGFTEAFF. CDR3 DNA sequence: TGTGCCAGCAGCGTATCAACAGGGTTCACTGAAGCTTTCTTT.

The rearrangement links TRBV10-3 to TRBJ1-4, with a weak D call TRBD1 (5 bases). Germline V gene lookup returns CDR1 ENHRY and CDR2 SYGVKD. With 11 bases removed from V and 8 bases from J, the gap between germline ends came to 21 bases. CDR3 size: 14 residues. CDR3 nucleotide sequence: TGTGCCGCGAGACCCGGGCAGGGTGGCGAAAAACTGTTTTTT. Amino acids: CAARPGQGGEKLFF.

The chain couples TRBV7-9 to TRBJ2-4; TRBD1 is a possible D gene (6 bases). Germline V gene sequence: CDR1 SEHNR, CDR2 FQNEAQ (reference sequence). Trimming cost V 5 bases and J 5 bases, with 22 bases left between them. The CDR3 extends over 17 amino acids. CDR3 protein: CASSPMGQGKPQNIQYF. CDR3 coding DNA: TGTGCCAGCAGCCCAATGGGGCAGGGGAAGCCACAAAACATTCAGTACTTC. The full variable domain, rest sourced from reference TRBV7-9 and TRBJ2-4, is DTGVSQNPRHKITKRGQNVTFRCDPISEHNRLYWYRQTLGQGPEFLTYFQNEAQLEKSRLLSDRFSAERPKGSFSTLEIQRTEQGDSAMYLCASSPMGQGKPQNIQYFGAGTRLSVL.